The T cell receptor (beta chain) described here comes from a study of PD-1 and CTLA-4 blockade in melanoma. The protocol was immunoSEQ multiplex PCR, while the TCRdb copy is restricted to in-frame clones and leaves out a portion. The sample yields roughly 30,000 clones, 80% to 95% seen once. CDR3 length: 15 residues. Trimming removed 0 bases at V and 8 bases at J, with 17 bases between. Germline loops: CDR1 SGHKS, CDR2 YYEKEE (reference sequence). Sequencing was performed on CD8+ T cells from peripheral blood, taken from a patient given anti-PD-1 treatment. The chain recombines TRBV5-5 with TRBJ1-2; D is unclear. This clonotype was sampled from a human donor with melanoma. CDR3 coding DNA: TGTGCCAGCAGCTTGGACGACATCCAAGCGTGGGGCTACACCTTC. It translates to CASSLDDIQAWGYTF.